This TCR beta chain was identified during a study of CD8+CD57+ T cells in acquired aplastic anemia. In the study overall: Sorted CD4+ and CD8+ cells gave a mean 3.2 ug DNA, range roughly 0.19 to 30 ug. In CD4+ cells, healthy donors produced an average of approximately 9.9 million reads. Broader study findings: Between the patient and control groups, CD8+ Simpson's diversity did not differ significantly. It was found that twenty-nine CD8+ CDR3 sequences were shared between patients and controls.

Genomic DNA constituted the template upon which TCR beta VDJ and CDR3 profiling was performed. In TCRdb, the reads were re-called with MiXCR into one record per CDR3 protein. The sample shows around 200,000 distinct CDR3 sequences, 54% of them seen only once. Turning to this clonotype: Its target is not known.

Trimming took off 6 bases at V and 2 bases at J, with 20 bases between the two ends. Germline V lookup: CDR1 DFQATT, CDR2 SNEGSKA (reference sequence). CDR3 length: 15 amino acids. The source is a human donor in good health, serving as a control. The material sequenced was sorted CD4+, CD8+, or CD8+CD57+ T cells (not recorded which) from PBMCs. The rearrangement links TRBV20-1 to TRBJ2-7; a weak D match, TRBD1 (6 bases). DNA for the CDR3: TGCAGTGCCAGCAGCTTATTACAGGGACCCTACGAGCAGTACTTC. Encoded protein: CSASSLLQGPYEQYF.